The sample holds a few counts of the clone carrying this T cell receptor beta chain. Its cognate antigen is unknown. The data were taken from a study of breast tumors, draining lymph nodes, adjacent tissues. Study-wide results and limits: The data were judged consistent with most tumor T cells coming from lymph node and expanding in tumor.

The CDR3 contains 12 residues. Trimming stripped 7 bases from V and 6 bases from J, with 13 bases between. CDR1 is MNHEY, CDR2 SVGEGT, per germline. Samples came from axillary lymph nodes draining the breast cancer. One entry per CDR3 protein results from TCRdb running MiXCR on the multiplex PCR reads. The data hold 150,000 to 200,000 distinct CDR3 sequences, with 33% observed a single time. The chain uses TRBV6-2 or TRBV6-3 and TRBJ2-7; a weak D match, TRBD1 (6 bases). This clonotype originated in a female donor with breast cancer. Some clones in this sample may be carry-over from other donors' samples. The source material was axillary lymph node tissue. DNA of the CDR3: TGTGCCAGCACGCAGGGGCTCTTCGAGCAGTACTTC. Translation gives CASTQGLFEQYF.